This TCR beta chain was observed in a study of cytomegalovirus exposure and HLA in healthy donors. The PCR ran on 60 Vbeta and 13 Jbeta primers. Clones were sequenced by immunoSEQ multiplex PCR, and TCRdb holds only the in-frame ones, with some missing. The table includes more than 55,000 clones, 83% detected once. This CDR3 contains 15 residues. With 5 bases removed from V and 2 bases from J, the gap between germline ends came to 13 bases. Germline CDR1 reads SGHAT; CDR2 reads FQNNGV. The receptor was derived from a man under 40 in good health and CMV-seronegative. The chain has TRBV11-2 and TRBJ1-5; perhaps TRBD1 as D (5 bases). Specimen: PBMCs. CDR3: CASSLGGGGNQPQHF. The CDR3 DNA sequence: TGTGCCAGCAGCCTTGGGGGGGGAGGCAATCAGCCCCAGCATTTT.